This T cell receptor (beta chain) was profiled in a study of siplizumab effects on memory and regulatory T cells. The study's findings and limits: Siplizumab brought about a significant reduction in alloreactive sequences traceable to unstimulated CD4+ memory cells. An assignable phenotype, naive or memory, was missing from roughly 86-96% of proliferating CD4+ or CD8+ clones. Tregs proliferating in siplizumab cultures lacked confirmation of their suppressive function.

Comments on this clone: Its target is not known.

Here immunoSEQ multiplex PCR was the method, and the copy in TCRdb shows in-frame clones only, minus some. The sample includes about 87,000 clones, approximately 95% of them seen just once. The sample consisted of non-Treg CD4+ T cells sorted from blood. The origin of this receptor is a human donor in good health.

The CDR3 reads CASSPPRNEQFF. CDR3 nucleotides: TGTGCCAGCTCACCACCAAGGAATGAGCAGTTCTTC. The genes are TRBV18 and TRBJ2-1; no reliable D call. From germline, CDR1 is KGHSH and CDR2 LQKENI. The CDR3 spans 12 residues. The V end was cut by 0 bases, the J end by 7 bases, with 4 bases between. The variable domain in full, completed from reference TRBV18 and TRBJ2-1, reads NAGVMQNPRHLVRRRGQEARLRCSPMKGHSHVYWYRQLPEEGLKFMVYLQKENIIDESGMPKERFSAEFPKEGPSILRIQQVVRGDSAAYFCASSPPRNEQFFGPGTRLTVL.